A selection of T cell receptor beta chains follows, all from one sample in a study of T cell changes during pregnancy in multiple sclerosis. Using immunoSEQ multiplex PCR, the repertoire was profiled, and TCRdb retains in-frame clones only, with some absent. The profile covers roughly 18,000 clones, with around nine tenths appearing a single time and 1.3% taken by the ten largest. The source was CD4+ T cells from peripheral blood mononuclear cells, collected in the first trimester of pregnancy. The origin of the receptors is a female donor in good health, enrolled as a control in a pregnancy study. Each CDR3 is given with its conserved first and last residue. D genes are given only for firm matches. The size field is filled for only some rows; it gives once, few, many or a size class.

>TRBJ2-1|12|.|.|TRBV13
CASSLGRNEQFF
TGTGCCAGCAGCTTAGGGCGCAATGAGCAGTTCTTC
>TRBJ2-7|11|.|.|TRBV2
CASSRSYEQYF
TGTGCCAGCAGTCGTTCCTACGAGCAGTACTTC
>TRBJ1-1|15|.|TRBD1|TRBV5-1
CASNPRQGAFTEAFF
TGCGCCAGCAACCCCCGGCAGGGGGCTTTCACTGAAGCTTTCTTT
>TRBJ1-5|17|.|.|TRBV21-1
CASSTPGTGLHNQPQHF
TGTGCCAGCAGCACCCCCGGGACAGGGCTTCACAATCAGCCCCAGCATTTT
>TRBJ2-3|15|.|TRBD2|TRBV4-1
CASSPQGLDWDTQYF
TGCGCCAGCAGCCCACAGGGACTAGATTGGGATACGCAGTATTTT
>TRBJ1-2|11|.|.|TRBV2
CASSGRDGYTF
TGTGCCAGCAGTGGTCGCGATGGCTACACCTTC
>TRBJ2-5|16|.|TRBD2|TRBV5-1
CASSPGLAEPQETQYF
TGCGCCAGCAGCCCAGGACTAGCGGAGCCCCAAGAGACCCAGTACTTC
>TRBJ2-3|14|.|.|TRBV30
CAWNPHWGVGTQYF
TGTGCCTGGAACCCTCACTGGGGGGTGGGTACGCAGTATTTT
>TRBJ2-1|17|once|TRBD2|TRBV18
CASSQSLSSGRANEQFF
TGTGCCAGCTCACAATCTCTTTCCAGCGGGAGGGCCAATGAGCAGTTCTTC
>TRBJ1-4|16|.|.|TRBV7-2
CASSLREARANEKLFF
TGTGCCAGCAGCTTAAGAGAAGCGAGGGCTAATGAAAAACTGTTTTTT
>TRBJ2-3|15|.|.|TRBV14
CASSQLGSSTDTQYF
TGTGCCAGCAGCCAGCTCGGGTCGAGCACAGATACGCAGTATTTT
>TRBJ1-2|13|.|.|TRBV5-6
CASSSRGANGYTF
TGTGCCAGCAGCTCTCGTGGGGCCAATGGCTACACCTTC
>TRBJ2-2|14|.|.|TRBV5-1
CASSLERNTGELFF
TGCGCCAGCAGCTTGGAGAGGAACACCGGGGAGCTGTTTTTT
>TRBJ2-7|14|.|TRBD1|TRBV27
CASSGGTGTYEQYF
TGTGCCAGCAGTGGTGGGACAGGGACCTACGAGCAGTACTTC
>TRBJ1-1|14|.|.|TRBV7-2
CASSSLAPNTEAFF
TGTGCCAGCAGCTCCCTAGCCCCGAACACTGAAGCTTTCTTT
>TRBJ1-2|13|.|TRBD1|TRBV10-3
CAISKQGLGGYTF
TGTGCCATCAGCAAACAGGGGTTGGGTGGCTACACCTTC
>TRBJ2-2|16|.|.|TRBV5-6
CASSPTGTEAAGELFF
TGTGCCAGCAGCCCCACAGGTACCGAGGCGGCCGGGGAGCTGTTTTTT
>TRBJ2-7|13|once|.|TRBV19
CASSIKGLGEQYF
TGTGCCAGTAGTATAAAGGGGTTGGGCGAGCAGTACTTC
>TRBJ1-5|15|.|TRBD1|TRBV28
CASSLPTGGNQPQHF
TGTGCCAGCAGTTTGCCTACAGGGGGCAACCAGCCCCAGCATTTT
>TRBJ2-1|15|.|TRBD2|TRBV6-4
CASSDSSGTYNEQFF
TGTGCCAGCAGTGACTCGAGCGGGACCTACAATGAGCAGTTCTTC
>TRBJ2-2|15|.|.|TRBV7-9
CASSLGARNTGELFF
TGTGCCAGCAGCTTGGGGGCGCGGAACACCGGGGAGCTGTTTTTT
>TRBJ1-6|16|.|TRBD1|TRBV27
CASSFPTGEYYSPLHF
TGTGCCAGCAGTTTCCCCACAGGGGAGTATTATTCACCCCTCCACTTT
>TRBJ1-5|14|.|.|TRBV25-1
CASSEWPRNQPQHF
TGTGCCAGCAGTGAATGGCCCAGGAATCAGCCCCAGCATTTT
>TRBJ2-1|17|few|TRBD2|TRBV5-1
CASSLRLAGGNYNEQFF
TGCGCCAGCAGCCTAAGACTAGCGGGAGGGAACTACAATGAGCAGTTCTTC
>TRBJ1-2|15|.|TRBD1|TRBV10-3
CAIRAGTGANYGYTF
TGTGCCATCAGGGCCGGGACAGGGGCTAACTATGGCTACACCTTC
>TRBJ2-2|15|.|.|TRBV6-6
CASSPPDPNTGELFF
TGTGCCAGCAGCCCTCCAGATCCGAACACCGGGGAGCTGTTTTTT
>TRBJ2-3|15|.|TRBD2|TRBV5-1
CASSLGGLATDTQYF
TGCGCCAGCAGCTTGGGGGGACTAGCTACAGATACGCAGTATTTT